The TCR beta chain described here comes from a study of human T cells and chemical hapten exposure. This clonotype showed up many times. Antigen unknown. From the RACE reads, TCRdb called clonotypes with MiXCR, one entry per CDR3 protein. This sample yields 50,000 to 80,000 distinct CDR3 sequences, of which approximately 11% are seen a single time; roughly 2.1% belongs to the top ten. V lost 5 bases and J lost 5, with 12 bases in between. Germline lookup yields CDR1 SGHTA and CDR2 FQGNSA. CDR3 size: 13 residues. Indicated time point: patch test 3, about 24 weeks after DPC sensitization. Treatment: therapeutic diphenylcyclopropenone sensitization with weekly scalp DPC. Phlebotomy was performed prior to application of every patch test. Study-wide results and caveats: Positively correlated with patch test score were the counts of PT1 expanded TCRs. Compared with pre-sensitization or healthy control sets, expanded TCRs clustered more.

This material consisted of whole blood, taken in connection with sensitization to the hapten diphenylcyclopropenone (DPC). The source is a woman younger than 45 with alopecia areata. Some clones in this sample may be carry-over from other donors' samples. This chain joins TRBV7-2 and TRBJ1-1, with a weak D call TRBD1 (5 bases). CDR3 residues: CASSAQGGTEAFF. In DNA form, the CDR3 reads TGTGCCAGCAGCGCGCAGGGAGGTACTGAAGCTTTCTTT.